This T cell receptor (beta chain) was identified during a study of OX40 agonist ivuxolimab in advanced cancers. Describing the broader study: Ivuxolimab was an agonistic, fully human IgG2 monoclonal antibody directed against OX40 (CD134), a costimulatory receptor. Intravenous ivuxolimab was administered to patients every 2 weeks at six dose levels: 0.01, 0.1, 0.3, 1.5, 3 and 10 mg/kg. Of the roughly 54 patients in dose escalation, about 20 had hepatocellular carcinoma, around 15 had melanoma, 9 had renal cell carcinoma and 9 had head and neck cancer. In the dose-escalation cohort, over 65% of patients were male, and the mean age was approximately 60 years, with a range of roughly 23 to 85. Prior anti-PD-1, anti-PD-L1 or anti-CTLA-4 therapy was permitted, and roughly two fifths of dose-escalation patients had received checkpoint inhibitors. Partial responses occurred in three dose-escalation patients, of whom one had hepatocellular carcinoma and two had cutaneous melanoma. The purpose of peripheral TCRbeta sequencing was to test whether ivuxolimab changed TCR sequence diversity and led to clonal T-cell expansion. The paper describes the monotherapy dose-escalation part (N of about 54 patients) of the phase I trial of ivuxolimab.

Overall results and qualifications from the work: Antigen specificity was not determined for the clonally expanded peripheral T cells. After ivuxolimab, expanded clones were on average more numerous among CD8+ T cells than among CD4+ T cells. Low levels of normalized T-cell clonal expansion were also seen in some nonresponding patients. At doses of 0.1 to 3.0 mg/kg, clonal expansion of both CD4+ and CD8+ blood T cells was observed from baseline to week 6. Partial responders in the 0.1-3.0 mg/kg groups had among the lowest normalized peripheral clonal expansion, especially among CD8+ T cells.

Patients with a history of autoimmune disease or receiving systemic immunosuppression were excluded from the trial. Peripheral blood for TCR sequencing was drawn from every dose cohort at baseline, at cycle 4 day 1 and at cycle 7 day 1. Samples were obtained from an open-label, multicenter, first-in-human phase I dose-escalation trial of ivuxolimab. Adults with locally advanced or metastatic head and neck squamous cell, hepatocellular, melanoma or renal cell carcinoma were enrolled in the trial. Before TCR sequencing, CD4+ and CD8+ T cells were separately sorted from peripheral blood. Reading the germline V gene gives CDR1 SGHTA and CDR2 FQGNSA. The V and J ends are trimmed by 5 bases and 0 bases, leaving 14 bases between them. From cysteine to phenylalanine, the CDR3 is 15 amino acids long. Only the CDR3 region is kept as DNA, spanning 45 bases read in frame from base 1. To sequence the TCRbeta CDR3 region, genomic DNA was isolated from the sorted cells. The immunoSEQ Assay was used to sequence the TCRbeta CDR3 regions. Sourced from immuneACCESS, this table was stored by TCRdb with only in-frame sequences that have V and J called. A share of the clones is absent; for the studies checked, an unresolved V gene accounts for under half, and the remainder has no known explanation. Recorded for this sample are some 94,000 clones; more than 75% of them occurred a single time. The ten largest make up around 0.86% of the sample.

As regards this clone: No antigen is known for it. Per-nucleotide qualities are absent, and no much larger clonotype sits a single base away.

The V and J segments used are TRBV7-2 and TRBJ2-7, with TRBD1 as a weak D call on 6 bases. The sequence was obtained from an adult with an advanced solid tumor such as melanoma, head and neck, liver or kidney cancer. The sequenced sample was CD4+ or CD8+ T cells sorted from blood, obtained in a trial of the OX40 agonist ivuxolimab. The encoded CDR3 is CASSPIAGASYEQYF. The DNA sequence reads TGTGCCAGCAGCCCCATCGCAGGGGCCTCCTACGAGCAGTACTTC.